This TCR beta chain was sequenced during a study of blood T cell repertoires in COVID-19. The wider study: Some COVID-19 samples were acute and others convalescent; all came from the United States, Italy and Spain. PBMCs, B-cell-depleted T cells, or T cells were the source of the cDNA or gDNA that made up the material.

V lost 0 bases to trimming and J lost 3 bases, with 6 bases between them. The germline V gene encodes CDR1 WSHSY and CDR2 SAAADI. The CDR3 sequence is 14 residues long. Original data processing: By means of reference gene primer amplification, nucleated cell counts were estimated. Data came from immunoSEQ multiplex PCR; TCRdb stores just in-frame clones and leaves some out. V and J calls and clone size are given by that table; D and trimming were obtained from the DNA. The sample contains some 250,000 clones, approximately 86% of which appear only once. The receptor comes from a woman in her thirties who had recovered from COVID-19. The chain links TRBV10-2 to TRBJ1-3; D is ambiguous. The sample consisted of peripheral blood. CDR3 DNA: TGCGCCAGCAGTGAGTCTAGTTATGGAAACACCATATATTTT. This sequence encodes CASSESSYGNTIYF.